This T cell receptor (beta chain) was captured in a study of Graves' ophthalmopathy and Graves' hyperthyroidism. General study results and limits: With 70.59% sensitivity and approximately 73% specificity, the model predicted ophthalmopathy progression.

RNA transcripts were the template, and TCR beta CDR3 regions were amplified from them. RT-PCR with HTBI primers came first, then second-round multiplex PCR. Each CDR3 protein gets one entry after TCRdb re-called the multiplex PCR reads with MiXCR. This table holds 660,000 or so distinct CDR3 sequences, about two fifths found once. On this clonotype itself: The antigen is undetermined.

The V gene end was trimmed by 3 bases and the J gene end by 8 bases; junction bases not matched to a gene: 9. Looked up from germline, CDR1 is SGDLS and CDR2 is YYNGEE. CDR3 size: 15 residues. The rearrangement joins TRBV9 to TRBJ1-2; TRBD1 aligns across 11 bases. This receptor was obtained from an adult man with Graves' ophthalmopathy. Sequenced input: peripheral blood. CDR3 nucleotide sequence: TGTGCCAGCAGCGGTCGGGACAGGGGGAATTTCGGCTACACCTTC. It yields the protein CASSGRDRGNFGYTF.